These 24 T cell receptor beta chains came from one sample sequenced in a study of blood T cell repertoires in COVID-19. Generated by immunoSEQ multiplex PCR, the TCRdb table keeps only in-frame clones and is missing some. The sample lists approximately 180,000 clones; around 80% were seen once. The source material was PBMCs or T cells enriched from blood (not recorded which). The receptors originated from a man between 50 and 59 years old who had recovered from COVID-19.

The chain links TRBV7-2 to TRBJ2-7, with TRBD2 matching over 9 bases. J was trimmed by 3 bases and V by 1 base; bases with no gene match: 4. Germline values: CDR1 SGHTA, CDR2 FQGNSA. The CDR3 has 15 amino acids. CDR3 DNA: TGTGCCAGCAGCTTAGATGCGGGGGGGAGCTACGAGCAGTACTTC. Amino acid sequence: CASSLDAGGSYEQYF.

This chain joins TRBV6-6 and TRBJ1-5, with D unclear. CDR1 is MNHNY and CDR2 is SVGAGI in the germline V gene (reference sequence). With 6 bases removed from V and 0 bases from J, the gap between germline ends came to 6 bases. The CDR3 has 13 residues. In nucleotides, the CDR3 is TGTGCCAGCAGGCAGTATAGCAATCAGCCCCAGCATTTT. It encodes CASRQYSNQPQHF.

The chain is built from TRBV11-1 and TRBJ1-1; weak D call: TRBD1 (5 bases). Deletions cut 6 bases from V and 6 bases from J, with 14 bases between. CDR1 and CDR2 from the germline V gene are SGHAT and FQDESV (reference sequence). The CDR3 extends over 13 amino acids. As DNA, the CDR3 is TGTGCCAGCAGGCCGCCAGGGAAGGCTGAAGCTTTCTTT. Amino acids: CASRPPGKAEAFF.

This clone was detected only a few times. This chain connects TRBV5-1 to TRBJ2-2, with 10 bases matching TRBD2. The CDR3 totals 17 residues. The J segment lost 0 bases and the V segment lost 1 base, leaving 3 bases of the junction unmatched. Germline V CDR1 and CDR2: SGHRS, YFSETQ. As DNA, the CDR3 is TGCGCCAGCAGCTTGATAGCGGGGGGATCGAACACCGGGGAGCTGTTTTTT. Its translation is CASSLIAGGSNTGELFF.

The chain is built from TRBV5-1 and TRBJ2-7; possible D gene TRBD2, 7 bases. V lost 3 bases, J lost 7 bases, and 17 bases lay in between. From germline, CDR1 is SGHRS and CDR2 YFSETQ. This CDR3 has 14 residues. The CDR3 loop is CASSWGGTSREQYF. The CDR3, as DNA: TGCGCCAGCAGCTGGGGAGGGACATCCCGGGAGCAGTACTTC.

The chain is built from TRBV5-1 and TRBJ2-5, with 7 bases aligning to TRBD1. The CDR3 covers 14 residues. Germline V gene lookup returns CDR1 SGHRS and CDR2 YFSETQ. V was clipped by 4 bases and J by 1 base; unmatched bases: 4. DNA of the CDR3: TGCGCCAGCAGCAAAAGGGACAGCCAAGAGACCCAGTACTTC. Translation: CASSKRDSQETQYF.

The genes are TRBV19 and TRBJ2-2; possibly TRBD1 for D (5 bases). CDR1 and CDR2 (germline): LNHDA, SQIVND (reference sequence). V lost 8 bases to trimming and J lost 5 bases, with 21 bases between them. CDR3 length equals 16 residues. This chain's CDR3 is CASFWQTAQTTGELFF. CDR3 nucleotide sequence: TGTGCCAGTTTTTGGCAGACAGCTCAAACGACCGGGGAGCTGTTTTTT.

This chain links TRBV19 with TRBJ1-2, with TRBD1 matching over 9 bases. In germline, CDR1 is LNHDA, CDR2 SQIVND (reference sequence). V was pared by 7 bases and J by 8 bases, with 14 bases of the junction left unmatched. This CDR3 is 15 amino acids long. CDR3 protein: CASTPRSTGGRGYTF. CDR3 in DNA: TGTGCCAGTACCCCGAGGTCGACAGGGGGAAGGGGCTACACCTTC.

This clone has just one count. The chain uses TRBV6-5 and TRBJ2-7; 10 nucleotides agree with TRBD1. Germline CDR1 reads MNHEY; CDR2 reads SVGAGI. There are 16 residues in the CDR3. Trimming at V came to 0 bases and at J to 3 bases, leaving 5 bases not matched to a gene. CDR3 in amino acids: CASSYSFRDRGYEQYF. The CDR3 coding sequence is TGTGCCAGCAGTTACTCGTTTCGGGACAGGGGCTACGAGCAGTACTTC.

The gene calls are TRBV29-1 and TRBJ1-1; tentative D call: TRBD1 (5 bases). Germline CDR1 is SQVTM and CDR2 is ANQGSEA. V lost 2 bases to trimming and J lost 4 bases, with 14 bases between them. CDR3 length: 14 amino acids. CDR3 DNA: TGCAGCGTTGAATTCCCGGCCAGGGCCACTGAAGCTTTCTTT. This translates into CSVEFPARATEAFF.

The rearrangement uses TRBV5-5 and TRBJ1-5; 8 bases align to TRBD1. With 3 bases clipped from V and 5 bases from J, the junction kept 4 bases outside the gene matches. The CDR3 spans 14 residues. Germline assignment: CDR1 SGHKS and CDR2 YYEKEE (reference sequence). The CDR3 bases are TGTGCCAGCAGCTCTGGACAGGGCGATCAGCCCCAGCATTTT. It encodes CASSSGQGDQPQHF.

The chain carries TRBV30 and TRBJ1-2, with 8 bases matching TRBD1. Per germline, CDR1 GTSNPN and CDR2 SVGIG (reference sequence). V was pared by 4 bases and J by 8 bases, with 9 bases of the junction left unmatched. This CDR3 has 13 residues. CDR3 protein: CAWNGQGGGGYTF. The CDR3 nucleotides read TGTGCCTGGAATGGACAGGGCGGAGGAGGCTACACCTTC.

The rearrangement uses TRBV3-1 (or the pseudogene TRBV3-2) and TRBJ2-7; 14 bases match TRBD2. After removal of 3 bases from V and 2 bases from J, the junction contained 12 bases not matched to a gene. The CDR3 covers 19 residues. CDR1 and CDR2 (germline): LGHDT, YNNKEL (reference sequence). CDR3 loop: CASSHPGFGLAGGTYEQYF. The DNA of the CDR3 is TGTGCCAGCAGCCATCCTGGTTTCGGACTAGCGGGGGGAACCTACGAGCAGTACTTC.

The rearrangement joins TRBV5-1 to TRBJ1-1; maybe TRBD1 (5 bases). CDR3 length: 16 residues. Trimming stripped 4 bases from V and 6 bases from J, with 22 bases between. Germline V CDR1 and CDR2: SGHRS, YFSETQ. The CDR3 nucleotides are TGCGCCAGCAGCGACGACCCAGGGTTGATTGGTGCTGAAGCTTTCTTT. Its translation is CASSDDPGLIGAEAFF.

This clone was recorded only once. The chain couples TRBV4-2 to TRBJ2-1; 16 positions agree with TRBD2. Germline lookup yields CDR1 LGHNA and CDR2 YNFKEQ. This CDR3 is built from 19 residues. V shed 2 bases, J shed 6 bases, and the junction held 10 bases outside the gene matches. In nucleotides, the CDR3 is TGTGCCAGCAGCCAAACCGAGGGACTAGCGGGGGGGATCCGCAATGAGCAGTTCTTC. It translates to CASSQTEGLAGGIRNEQFF.

The rearrangement joins TRBV6-5 to TRBJ1-6, with D possibly matching TRBD1 (5 bases). This CDR3 spans 14 amino acids. CDR1 and CDR2 (germline): MNHEY, SVGAGI. Trimming cost V 4 bases and J 6 bases, with 10 bases left between them. CDR3 coding DNA: TGTGCCAGCAGTTCAGGGATAAGTAATTCACCCCTCCACTTT. It translates to CASSSGISNSPLHF.

V is TRBV27 and J is TRBJ2-7; 7 positions agree with TRBD2. The CDR3 extends over 17 amino acids. V was pared by 1 base and J by 0 bases, with 9 bases of the junction left unmatched. Germline V gene data show CDR1 as MNHEY and CDR2 as SMNVEV (reference sequence). In DNA form, the CDR3 reads TGTGCCAGCAGTTTATTGGGAGGGCAGGACGACTCCTACGAGCAGTACTTC. Its protein is CASSLLGGQDDSYEQYF.

The CDR3 spells CASSSLGQPYGYTF. CDR3 bases: TGTGCCAGCAGTAGCCTAGGACAGCCCTATGGCTACACCTTC. V gene TRBV27 combines with J gene TRBJ1-2; the D gene is possibly TRBD1 (6 bases). Germline V lookup: CDR1 MNHEY, CDR2 SMNVEV (reference sequence). The CDR3 totals 14 residues. V lost 5 bases and J 4 bases, leaving 14 bases between the germline ends.

J is TRBJ2-7 and V is TRBV9; D possibly corresponds to TRBD2 (6 bases). CDR1 is SGDLS and CDR2 is YYNGEE in the germline V gene. The CDR3 covers 15 residues. V gave up 0 bases and J gave up 3 bases, with 13 bases separating them. CDR3 nucleotide sequence: TGTGCCAGCAGCGTAGAGGAGGGGATGGGCTACGAGCAGTACTTC. Translating gives CASSVEEGMGYEQYF.

This clone was counted a single time. The J gene is TRBJ1-2, the V gene TRBV30; D is perhaps TRBD1 (6 bases). The CDR3 spans 14 residues. Germline lookup yields CDR1 GTSNPN and CDR2 SVGIG (reference sequence). The V end was cut by 3 bases, the J end by 6 bases, with 17 bases between. CDR3 sequence (DNA): TGTGCCTGGAGCAGGGTCACAGGGAGGGATGGCTACACCTTC. Translated: CAWSRVTGRDGYTF.

The CDR3 here is CASSKQSGTGGRSYNEQFF. CDR3 DNA sequence: TGTGCCAGCAGTAAACAATCCGGGACAGGGGGCCGCTCCTACAATGAGCAGTTCTTC. The chain is built from TRBV7-2 and TRBJ2-1, with 12 bases identical to TRBD1. The germline V gene encodes CDR1 SGHTA and CDR2 FQGNSA. The CDR3 sequence is 19 residues long. Trimming removed 6 bases from V and 0 bases from J; junction bases left unmatched: 12.

The rearrangement links TRBV5-1 to TRBJ1-2; D is unclear. V was clipped by 0 bases and J by 6 bases, with 18 bases between them. The CDR3 totals 16 residues. Germline V gene data show CDR1 as SGHRS and CDR2 as YFSETQ. CDR3 in DNA: TGCGCCAGCAGCTTGGAAAATGCGGGCTTGGGTCATGGCTACACCTTC. Amino acid sequence: CASSLENAGLGHGYTF. The full variable domain, its missing parts supplied by reference TRBV5-1 and TRBJ1-2, is KAGVTQTPRYLIKTRGQQVTLSCSPISGHRSVSWYQQTPGQGLQFLFEYFSETQRNKGNFPGRFSGRQFSNSRSEMNVSTLELGDSALYLCASSLENAGLGHGYTFGSGTRLTVV.

The chain combines TRBV11-2 with TRBJ1-6; 9 nucleotides line up with TRBD1. The germline V gene has CDR1 SGHAT and CDR2 FQNNGV. CDR3 length equals 17 residues. J was trimmed by 2 bases and V by 5 bases; bases with no gene match: 7. DNA of the CDR3: TGTGCCAGCAGCAGAAAGGGACAGGGTGCCTATAATTCACCCCTCCACTTT. It is translated as CASSRKGQGAYNSPLHF.

The chain combines TRBV5-1 with TRBJ1-1, with no clear D. The CDR3 has 14 residues. Germline V gene lookup returns CDR1 SGHRS and CDR2 YFSETQ. The ends were cut back, 1 base at V and 1 base at J, with 8 bases in the middle. The CDR3 DNA is TGCGCCAGCAGCTTGATTCCCGGGAACACTGAAGCTTTCTTT. Its translation: CASSLIPGNTEAFF.